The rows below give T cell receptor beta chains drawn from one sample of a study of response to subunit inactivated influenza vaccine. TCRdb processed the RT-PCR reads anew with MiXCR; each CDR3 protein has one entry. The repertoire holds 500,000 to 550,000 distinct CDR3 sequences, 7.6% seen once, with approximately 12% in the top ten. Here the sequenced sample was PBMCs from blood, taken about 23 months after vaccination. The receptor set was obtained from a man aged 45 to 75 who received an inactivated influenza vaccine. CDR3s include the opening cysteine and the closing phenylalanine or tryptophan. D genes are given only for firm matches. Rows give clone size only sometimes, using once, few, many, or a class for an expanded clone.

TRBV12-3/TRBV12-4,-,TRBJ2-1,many,CASSLSGGGLYNEQFF,TGTGCCAGCAGTTTATCGGGCGGGGGCCTTTACAATGAGCAGTTCTTC
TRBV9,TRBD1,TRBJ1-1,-,CASSPWTGEGTEAFF,TGTGCCAGCAGTCCTTGGACAGGGGAGGGCACTGAAGCTTTCTTT
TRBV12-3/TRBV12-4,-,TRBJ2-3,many,CASSLSNTQYF,TGTGCCAGCAGTTTAAGCAATACGCAGTATTTT
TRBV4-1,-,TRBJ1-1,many,CASSQGASTNTEAFF,TGCGCCAGCAGCCAAGGGGCCAGTACGAACACTGAAGCTTTCTTT
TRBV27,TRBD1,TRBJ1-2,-,CASSLGVGQGAFGYGYTF,TGTGCCAGCAGTTTAGGAGTGGGACAGGGGGCATTTGGCTATGGCTACACCTTC
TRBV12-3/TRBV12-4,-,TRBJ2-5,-,CASSSGLGVGETQYF,TGTGCCAGCAGTTCCGGACTGGGCGTGGGGGAGACCCAGTACTTC
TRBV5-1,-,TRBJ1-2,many,CASSLRQGDGYTF,TGCGCCAGCAGCTTACGCCAGGGTGATGGCTACACCTTC
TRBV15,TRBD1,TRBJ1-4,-,CATSRGQGYEKLFF,TGTGCCACCAGCAGGGGACAGGGGTATGAAAAACTGTTTTTT
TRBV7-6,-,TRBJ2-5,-,CSSSLGDRQETQYF,TGTTCCAGCAGCTTAGGAGACAGGCAAGAGACCCAGTACTTC
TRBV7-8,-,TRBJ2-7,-,CASSEQGGTANSYEQYF,TGTGCCAGCAGCGAGCAAGGCGGGACAGCAAACTCCTACGAGCAGTACTTC
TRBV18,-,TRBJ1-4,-,CASSPVAVGTNDKLFF,TGTGCCAGCTCACCCGTCGCGGTGGGGACTAATGATAAACTGTTTTTT
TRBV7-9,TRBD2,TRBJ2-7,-,CASSQLAGGNEQYF,TGTGCCAGCAGCCAACTAGCGGGGGGTAACGAGCAGTACTTC
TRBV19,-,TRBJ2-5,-,CASKKQGFGETQYF,TGTGCCAGCAAAAAACAGGGTTTCGGGGAGACCCAGTACTTC
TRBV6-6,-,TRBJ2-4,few,CASSPELKNIQYF,TGTGCCAGCAGTCCCGAGCTTAAAAACATTCAGTACTTC
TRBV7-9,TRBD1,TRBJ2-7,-,CASSLVVWDRSGEQYF,TGTGCCAGCAGCTTAGTAGTATGGGACAGGTCAGGCGAGCAGTACTTC
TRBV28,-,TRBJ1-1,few,CASSFRHKNTEAFF,TGTGCCAGCAGTTTTAGACACAAGAACACTGAAGCTTTCTTT
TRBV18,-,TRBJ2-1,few,CASSRENLSNEQFF,TGTGCCAGCTCCCGTGAAAACCTATCAAATGAGCAGTTCTTC
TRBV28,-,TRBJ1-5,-,CASIQSGSQPQHF,TGTGCCAGCATTCAGTCAGGATCCCAGCCCCAGCATTTT
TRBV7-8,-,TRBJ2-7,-,CASSLGGPYGEQYF,TGTGCCAGCAGCTTAGGGGGACCCTACGGCGAGCAGTACTTC
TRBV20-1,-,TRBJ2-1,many,CSARHIPEQFF,TGCAGTGCTAGACACATTCCTGAGCAGTTCTTC
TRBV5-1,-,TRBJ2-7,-,CASSWVGDVSYEQYF,TGCGCCAGCAGCTGGGTTGGGGACGTCTCCTACGAGCAGTACTTC
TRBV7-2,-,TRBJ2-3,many,CASSLYIDTQYF,TGTGCCAGCAGCTTATATATAGATACGCAGTATTTT
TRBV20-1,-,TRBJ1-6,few,CSARDLAGLYNSPLHF,TGCAGTGCTAGAGATCTAGCAGGGCTTTATAATTCACCCCTCCACTTT
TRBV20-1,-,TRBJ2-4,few,CSAPNWVKAKNIQYF,TGCAGTGCCCCGAATTGGGTTAAGGCCAAAAACATTCAGTACTTC
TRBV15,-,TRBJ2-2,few,CATSRDGAGRKSGELFF,TGTGCCACCAGCAGAGATGGTGCCGGGAGAAAGAGCGGGGAGCTGTTTTTT
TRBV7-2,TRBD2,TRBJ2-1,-,CASSRTSGRKGNEQFF,TGTGCCAGCAGCCGTACTAGCGGGAGAAAGGGAAATGAGCAGTTCTTC
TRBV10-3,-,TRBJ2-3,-,CAIRAGDRNTDTQYF,TGTGCCATCAGGGCCGGAGACAGAAACACAGATACGCAGTATTTT
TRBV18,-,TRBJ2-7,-,CASSPSVTGPYEQYF,TGTGCCAGCTCACCTTCCGTGACAGGACCCTACGAGCAGTACTTC